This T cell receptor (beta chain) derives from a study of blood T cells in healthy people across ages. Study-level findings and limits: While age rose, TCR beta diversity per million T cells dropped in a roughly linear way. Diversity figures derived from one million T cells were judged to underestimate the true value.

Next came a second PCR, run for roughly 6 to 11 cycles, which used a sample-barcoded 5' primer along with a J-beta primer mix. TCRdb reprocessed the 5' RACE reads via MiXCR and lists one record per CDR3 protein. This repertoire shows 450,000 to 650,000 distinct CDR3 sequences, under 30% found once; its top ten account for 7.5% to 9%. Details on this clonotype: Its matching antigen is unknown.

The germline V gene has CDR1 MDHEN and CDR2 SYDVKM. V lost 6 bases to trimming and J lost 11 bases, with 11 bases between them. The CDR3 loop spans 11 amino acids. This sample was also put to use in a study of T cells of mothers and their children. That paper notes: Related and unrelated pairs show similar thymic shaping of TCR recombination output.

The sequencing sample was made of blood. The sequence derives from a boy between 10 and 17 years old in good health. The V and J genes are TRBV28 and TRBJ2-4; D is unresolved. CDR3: CASSSRGVQYF. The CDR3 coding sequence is TGTGCCAGCAGCTCGCGAGGCGTTCAGTACTTC.